Listed below are T cell receptor beta chains from one sample, sequenced in a study of control samples from healthy donors and cancer patients. Generated by immunoSEQ multiplex PCR, the TCRdb table keeps only in-frame clones and is missing some. The data contain about 53,000 clones, about nine tenths of them singletons. The sample comprised PBMCs. Every receptor here comes from a man between 60 and 75 years old with head and neck cancer. CDR3s include the opening cysteine and the closing phenylalanine or tryptophan. Fields, in order: D gene, V gene, J gene, clone size, CDR3 DNA, CDR3 protein. A D gene is named only where the DNA matches it firmly. Where a row states a size, it is once, few, many or the class of an expanded clone; other rows omit it.

>TRBD1|TRBV28|TRBJ1-2|.
TGTGCCAGCAGTTTAGGGGGGGACAGGGCCTATGGCTACACCTTC
CASSLGGDRAYGYTF
>.|TRBV7-9|TRBJ2-7|.
TGTGCCAGCAGCTTATCGGCCCCCGAGCAGTACTTC
CASSLSAPEQYF
>TRBD1|TRBV6-5|TRBJ2-7|once
TGTGCCAGCAGAGCCTCAGGGGGCTGGGGGGAGCAGTACTTC
CASRASGGWGEQYF
>TRBD1|TRBV2|TRBJ1-4|.
TGTGCCAGCAGTGTATTTAACAGGGGGGAAAAACTGTTTTTT
CASSVFNRGEKLFF
>TRBD1|TRBV2|TRBJ2-4|.
TGTGCCAGCAATCTGGGACAGAAAAACATTCAGTACTTC
CASNLGQKNIQYF
>TRBD1|TRBV5-1|TRBJ1-2|.
TGCGCCAGCAGCATAGGGACAGGGGGCGTTAGCGGCTACACCTTC
CASSIGTGGVSGYTF
>.|TRBV5-1|TRBJ2-7|.
TGCGCCAGCAGCTTGGATTCCCTGAACCTCTCCTACGAGCAGTACTTC
CASSLDSLNLSYEQYF
>.|TRBV11-2|TRBJ2-5|.
TGTGCCAGCAGCTTAGTCGAGACCCAGTACTTC
CASSLVETQYF
>.|TRBV7-7|TRBJ2-3|.
TGTGCTAGCAGCTTAGGGATATCTAGCACAGATACGCAGTATTTT
CASSLGISSTDTQYF
>.|TRBV11-3|TRBJ2-1|.
TGTGCCAGCAGCTCAGGGGTCGGCTCCTACAATGAGCAGTTCTTC
CASSSGVGSYNEQFF